This T cell receptor (beta chain) was retrieved from a study of blood T cells in healthy people across ages. J lost 2 bases, V lost 7 bases, and 6 bases had no gene match. The CDR3 extends over 14 amino acids. CDR1 SNHLY and CDR2 FYNNEI come from the germline V gene. The authors ran a second PCR of roughly 6 to 11 cycles using a sample-barcoded 5' primer and a J-beta primer mix. TCRdb redid the calling of the 5' RACE reads with MiXCR, one entry per CDR3 protein. The sample lists about 1.1 million distinct CDR3 sequences, around two fifths occurring once. Notes on this clonotype: The antigen is unknown.

Healthy Russian Caucasian donors spanned ages 6 to 90 years. General study findings and limits: Diversity figures based on one million T cells were deemed too low. Roughly linearly, TCR beta diversity per million T cells fell as age increased.

The material sequenced was blood. The receptor's source is a man in his late teens or twenties in good health. The chain combines TRBV2 with TRBJ2-3, with 7 positions matching TRBD1. The CDR3 DNA reads TGTGCCAGCAAGACCGGGACAGCCACAGATACGCAGTATTTT. It specifies CASKTGTATDTQYF.